The 21 T cell receptor beta chains below come from one sample, sequenced in a study of technical replicates of blood from a handful of donors. The method was immunoSEQ multiplex PCR; TCRdb's version includes in-frame clones alone and lacks a portion of them. The data contain around 70,000 clones, 85% to 95% of them seen just once; the ten biggest clones take up around 0.24%. Sequences were obtained from T cells isolated from PBMCs. The receptors were sampled from a human donor in good health.

The V gene is TRBV10-1, the J gene TRBJ2-3; D gene uncertain. Trimming took off 4 bases at V and 4 bases at J, with 12 bases between the two ends. The CDR3 length is 14 residues. The germline gives CDR1 WNHNN, CDR2 SYGVQD (reference sequence). The CDR3 is CASSVVGVSDTQYF. The CDR3 DNA follows: TGCGCCAGCAGTGTTGTAGGAGTTTCAGATACGCAGTATTTT.

This sequence joins TRBV12-5 and TRBJ1-2; 7 nucleotides match TRBD1. The CDR3 sequence is 14 residues long. Germline assignment: CDR1 LGHNT and CDR2 FRNRAP. V trimming: 4 bases; J trimming: 4 bases; junction bases outside the gene matches: 6. DNA of the CDR3: TGTGCTAGTGGTTCAAATGACAGGGCCTATGGCTACACCTTC. Encoded protein: CASGSNDRAYGYTF.

This clone was observed a single time. The chain has TRBV11-3 and TRBJ1-4, with TRBD1 matching over 7 bases. Trimming removed 4 bases from V and 4 bases from J; junction bases left unmatched: 6. Germline values: CDR1 SGHNT, CDR2 YENEEA. This CDR3 has 15 residues. CDR3 DNA sequence: TGTGCCAGCAGCTCACCGGGACAGCTTAATGAAAAACTGTTTTTT. It yields the protein CASSSPGQLNEKLFF.

The chain joins TRBV19 to TRBJ2-3; a possible D gene is TRBD2 (5 bases). CDR1 and CDR2 from the germline V gene are LNHDA and SQIVND (reference sequence). The CDR3 contains 15 residues. The germline V and J ends were trimmed by 2 bases and 5 bases, with 14 bases remaining between them. CDR3 in DNA: TGTGCCAGTAGTATAAGCTGGGAGTTGGAAGATACGCAGTATTTT. Its translation is CASSISWELEDTQYF.

This chain links TRBV4-1 with TRBJ2-1; 13 positions agree with TRBD2. After removal of 2 bases from V and 7 bases from J, the junction contained 11 bases not matched to a gene. CDR1 is MGHRA and CDR2 is YSYEKL in the germline V gene. The CDR3 runs to 18 residues. The CDR3 DNA is TGCGCCAGCAGCCAATATCATGGACTAGCGGGAGTCCAAAATGAGCAGTTCTTC. Its protein product is CASSQYHGLAGVQNEQFF.

The count of this clone is one. The V gene is TRBV5-8, the J gene TRBJ1-3; D not certain. This CDR3 spans 13 amino acids. Germline CDR1 SGHTS, CDR2 YDEGEE. The V gene lost 1 base and the J gene lost 8 bases, with 10 bases spanning the gap. The CDR3 DNA is TGTGCCAGCAGCTTGAGAGGTCTGGACACCATATATTTT. This sequence encodes CASSLRGLDTIYF.

V usage is TRBV29-1 and J usage is TRBJ2-3; weak D call: TRBD2 (6 bases). V was clipped by 4 bases and J by 4 bases, with 12 bases between them. This CDR3 is built from 13 residues. The germline CDR1 and CDR2 sequences are SQVTM and ANQGSEA. This CDR3 reads CSVASDAADTQYF. DNA for the CDR3: TGCAGCGTTGCTAGCGACGCCGCAGATACGCAGTATTTT.

The chain has TRBV11-2 and TRBJ2-1, with 9 bases identical to TRBD2. The CDR3 loop spans 18 amino acids. Germline assignment: CDR1 SGHAT and CDR2 FQNNGV. J lost 4 bases, V lost 4 bases, and 14 bases had no gene match. For the CDR3, the DNA is TGTGCCAGCAGCTCCTACCGTGGTAGCGGGAGCAGATACAATGAGCAGTTCTTC. This codes for CASSSYRGSGSRYNEQFF. Variable domain in full (rest from reference TRBV11-2 and TRBJ2-1): EAGVAQSPRYKIIEKRQSVAFWCNPISGHATLYWYQQILGQGPKLLIQFQNNGVVDDSQLPKDRFSAERLKGVDSTLKIQPAKLEDSAVYLCASSSYRGSGSRYNEQFFGPGTRLTVL.

The chain combines TRBV18 with TRBJ2-2, with 8 bases fitting TRBD2. This CDR3 has 16 residues. Germline V gene lookup returns CDR1 KGHSH and CDR2 LQKENI. The V and J ends lost 5 bases and 0 bases, in that order; junction bases with no gene match: 5. The CDR3 DNA reads as TGTGCCAGCTCAGGGGTTAGCGGGACGAACACCGGGGAGCTGTTTTTT. Protein sequence: CASSGVSGTNTGELFF.

The chain joins TRBV19 to TRBJ2-7; 7 bases are a match to TRBD1. The CDR3 consists of 15 residues. Germline CDR1 LNHDA, CDR2 SQIVND (reference sequence). J was trimmed by 3 bases and V by 3 bases; bases with no gene match: 8. The chain's CDR3 is CASSILGQAGYEQYF. DNA for the CDR3: TGTGCCAGTAGTATTCTCGGACAGGCCGGCTACGAGCAGTACTTC. Filled out from reference TRBV19 and TRBJ2-7, the complete variable domain reads DGGITQSPKYLFRKEGQNVTLSCEQNLNHDAMYWYRQDPGQGLRLIYYSQIVNDFQKGDIAEGYSVSREKKESFPLTVTSAQKNPTAFYLCASSILGQAGYEQYFGPGTRLTVT.

CDR3 coding DNA: TGCGCCAGCAGTGAGGGGACAGCGCAAGAGACCCAGTACTTC. Protein sequence: CASSEGTAQETQYF. V gene TRBV10-1 combines with J gene TRBJ2-5, with 7 bases matching TRBD1. The CDR3 runs to 14 residues. Trimming took 2 bases from V and 2 from J; bases not matched to a gene: 2. CDR1 WNHNN and CDR2 SYGVQD come from the germline V gene (reference sequence).

This clone has just one count. V and J are TRBV13 and TRBJ1-1; D is uncertain. With 6 bases removed from V and 6 bases from J, the gap between germline ends came to 14 bases. The CDR3 has 13 residues. Germline assignment: CDR1 PRHDT and CDR2 FYEKMQ (reference sequence). The CDR3 coding sequence is TGTGCCAGCAGACCAGGAGGGATGTCTGAAGCTTTCTTT. Protein: CASRPGGMSEAFF.

The J gene is TRBJ1-5, the V gene TRBV19, with TRBD1 matching over 9 bases. V was clipped by 4 bases and J by 8 bases; unmatched bases: 3. This CDR3 comprises 13 residues. Germline CDR1 and CDR2: LNHDA and SQIVND (reference sequence). The CDR3 loop reads CASSRDRDEPQHF. CDR3 DNA sequence: TGTGCCAGTAGTAGGGACAGGGATGAGCCCCAGCATTTT.

V is TRBV5-1 and J is TRBJ1-2; 9 bases fit TRBD1. Germline V gene data show CDR1 as SGHRS and CDR2 as YFSETQ. This CDR3 is built from 17 residues. Germline trimming cut 6 bases from V and 8 bases from J; bases unmatched to any gene: 20. The CDR3 nucleotides read TGCGCCAGCAAACCGATTCCCTACAGGGGGCGGATAGAGGGCTACACCTTC. Translating gives CASKPIPYRGRIEGYTF.

This rearrangement joins TRBV7-6 to TRBJ2-7; D gene uncertain. Germline-derived CDR1 and CDR2 are SGHVS and FNYEAQ. This CDR3 contains 13 residues. Trimming cost V 3 bases and J 4 bases, with 10 bases left between them. CDR3 protein: CASSLSSDYEQYF. The CDR3 nucleotides are TGTGCCAGCAGCTTGTCCTCAGATTACGAGCAGTACTTC.

The chain is built from TRBV6-1 and TRBJ1-2; D call uncertain. V lost 3 bases and J lost 5, with 13 bases in between. Germline CDR1 reads MNHNS; CDR2 reads SASEGT. The CDR3 loop spans 14 amino acids. Here the CDR3 DNA reads TGTGCCAGCAGTGACCGGGAGGTCTTTTATGGCTACACCTTC. Amino acid sequence: CASSDREVFYGYTF.

The chain recombines TRBV14 with TRBJ2-4; 7 bases are a match to TRBD1. Germline CDR1 SGHDN, CDR2 FVKESK. V shed 2 bases and J 3 bases; nucleotides not matched to a gene: 4. The CDR3 has 15 residues. CDR3 residues: CASSQLYRGKNIQYF. CDR3 DNA: TGTGCCAGCAGCCAACTCTACAGGGGCAAAAACATTCAGTACTTC.

This clone has a handful of counts. The V call is TRBV10-1, the J call TRBJ2-7, with D perhaps matching TRBD2 (5 bases). The CDR3 covers 13 residues. With 3 bases removed from V and 6 bases from J, the gap between germline ends came to 12 bases. Germline CDR1 reads WNHNN; CDR2 reads SYGVQD (reference sequence). This chain's CDR3 is CASSDTPAGEQYF. CDR3 sequence (DNA): TGCGCCAGCAGTGATACGCCTGCGGGCGAGCAGTACTTC.

V and J are TRBV5-8 and TRBJ1-5, with D unclear. V was shortened by 4 bases and J by 3 bases, with 11 bases between the two germline ends. CDR1 is SGHTS and CDR2 is YDEGEE in the germline V gene. The CDR3 has 14 amino acids. The chain's CDR3 is CASSRTGSNQPQHF. The CDR3 nucleotides are TGTGCCAGCAGCCGGACGGGATCCAATCAGCCCCAGCATTTT.

The V and J genes are TRBV7-6 and TRBJ1-1; 9 bases are a match to TRBD1. Trimming cost V 1 base and J 1 base; bases outside gene matches: 7. This CDR3 region has 17 residues. Per germline, CDR1 SGHVS and CDR2 FNYEAQ. The CDR3 DNA reads as TGTGCCAGCAGCTTAGGGGGACCGGGACAGGGGAACACTGAAGCTTTCTTT. The encoded protein is CASSLGGPGQGNTEAFF.

This chain links TRBV6-5 with TRBJ2-2; 7 bases line up with TRBD1. With 7 bases clipped from V and 5 bases from J, the junction kept 7 bases outside the gene matches. Germline V gene sequence: CDR1 MNHEY, CDR2 SVGAGI. This CDR3 contains 14 residues. The CDR3 region is CASKGAYTTGELFF. The CDR3 coding sequence is TGTGCCAGCAAGGGGGCCTATACGACCGGGGAGCTGTTTTTT.